The 29 T cell receptor beta chains below come from one sample, sequenced in a study of blood T cell dynamics during melanoma immunotherapy. Profiling relied on immunoSEQ multiplex PCR, and the TCRdb table lists in-frame clones only, not all of them. This table holds approximately 6,000 clones, around 90% found once. As for time point: pre-treatment baseline. Source: cell-free DNA from blood, taken from a patient treated with checkpoint blockade. The receptor set was obtained from a human donor with melanoma.

This clone appeared a single time. The chain is built from TRBV7-2 and TRBJ2-1; D is perhaps TRBD2 (5 bases). Trimming shortened V by 1 base and J by 7 bases, and 5 bases separated the two germline ends. CDR3 length equals 12 residues. CDR1 and CDR2 from the germline V gene are SGHTA and FQGNSA. The chain's CDR3 is CASSLGTNEQFF. CDR3 coding DNA: TGTGCCAGCAGCTTAGGGACTAATGAGCAGTTCTTC.

The chain combines TRBV11-2 with TRBJ1-6, with 8 bases aligning to TRBD1. After removal of 0 bases from V and 17 bases from J, the junction contained 3 bases not matched to a gene. This CDR3 region has 12 residues. CDR1 is SGHAT, CDR2 FQNNGV, per germline. The CDR3: CASSLERQGFHF. The CDR3 DNA is TGTGCCAGCAGCTTAGAAAGACAGGGGTTCCACTTT.

The chain combines TRBV7-3 with TRBJ2-1; 8 bases fit TRBD2. Germline assignment: CDR1 SGHTA and CDR2 FQGTGA. The CDR3 covers 14 residues. After removal of 4 bases from V and 1 base from J, the junction contained 0 bases not matched to a gene. The CDR3 sequence is CASSSSGSYNEQFF. CDR3 DNA sequence: TGTGCCAGCAGCTCTAGCGGGTCCTACAATGAGCAGTTCTTC. The variable domain in full, completed from reference TRBV7-3 and TRBJ2-1, reads GAGVSQTPSNKVTEKGKYVELRCDPISGHTALYWYRQSLGQGPEFLIYFQGTGAADDSGLPNDRFFAVRPEGSVSTLKIQRTERGDSAVYLCASSSSGSYNEQFFGPGTRLTVL.

V usage is TRBV7-9 and J usage is TRBJ1-1; TRBD1 matches at 12 bases. The germline V gene has CDR1 SEHNR and CDR2 FQNEAQ (reference sequence). J was trimmed by 1 base and V by 3 bases; bases with no gene match: 6. The CDR3 is 17 residues long. The CDR3 loop is CASSFGGGQGANTEAFF. As DNA, the CDR3 is TGTGCCAGCAGCTTCGGGGGGGGACAGGGGGCGAACACTGAAGCTTTCTTT.

The chain has TRBV19 and TRBJ2-5, with 9 positions matching TRBD2. Unmatched junction bases numbered 3, after V lost 0 bases and J lost 7 bases. This CDR3 comprises 14 residues. Per germline, CDR1 LNHDA and CDR2 SQIVND (reference sequence). The CDR3 sequence is CASSIEAGGGTQYF. CDR3 nucleotides: TGTGCCAGTAGTATAGAAGCGGGAGGAGGGACCCAGTACTTC.

The J gene is TRBJ2-2, the V gene TRBV19; D remains unclear. Germline assignment: CDR1 LNHDA and CDR2 SQIVND (reference sequence). The CDR3 covers 16 residues. The V end was cut by 10 bases, the J end by 0 bases, with 18 bases between. The CDR3 coding sequence is TGTGCCACCCCCATTAACCGGATGTCGAACACCGGGGAGCTGTTTTTT. Translation: CATPINRMSNTGELFF.

The chain carries TRBV28 and TRBJ1-5, with TRBD1 matching 10 bases. CDR1 MDHEN and CDR2 SYDVKM come from the germline V gene. V shed 6 bases and J 6 bases; nucleotides not matched to a gene: 5. The length of the CDR3 is 14 residues. The CDR3 sequence: CASRETGGGQPQHF. In nucleotides, the CDR3 is TGTGCCAGCAGGGAGACAGGGGGCGGTCAGCCCCAGCATTTT. Drawing the rest from reference TRBV28 and TRBJ1-5, the complete variable domain is DVKVTQSSRYLVKRTGEKVFLECVQDMDHENMFWYRQDPGLGLRLIYFSYDVKMKEKGDIPEGYSVSREKKERFSLILESASTNQTSMYLCASRETGGGQPQHFGDGTRLSIL.

V is TRBV11-2 and J is TRBJ1-1; no clear D. The CDR3 sequence is 14 residues long. Germline assignment: CDR1 SGHAT and CDR2 FQNNGV. The V gene lost 1 base and the J gene lost 6 bases, with 12 bases spanning the gap. CDR3 sequence (DNA): TGTGCCAGCAGCTTAGGGGGTGGCCTACCTGAAGCTTTCTTT. Translation gives CASSLGGGLPEAFF.

This chain links TRBV10-3 with TRBJ1-5; perhaps TRBD1 as D (5 bases). The CDR3 length is 16 residues. The germline CDR1 and CDR2 sequences are ENHRY and SYGVKD. V gave up 8 bases and J gave up 2 bases, with 19 bases separating them. CDR3 sequence: CAIGGGAPSGNQPQHF. CDR3 DNA sequence: TGTGCCATCGGTGGTGGGGCTCCTAGTGGCAATCAGCCCCAGCATTTT.

V gene TRBV6-5 combines with J gene TRBJ1-1; tentatively, D is TRBD1 (5 bases). This CDR3 region has 14 residues. V was cut by 6 bases and J by 5 bases, with 16 bases left in between. CDR1 MNHEY and CDR2 SVGAGI come from the germline V gene. CDR3 in amino acids: CASSLWGEETEAFF. Written as DNA, the CDR3 is TGTGCCAGCAGCCTCTGGGGGGAAGAGACTGAAGCTTTCTTT.

This chain links TRBV28 with TRBJ2-7, with TRBD2 identical over 11 bases. Germline trimming cut 1 base from V and 3 bases from J; bases unmatched to any gene: 8. Looked up from germline, CDR1 is MDHEN and CDR2 is SYDVKM. This CDR3 has 17 residues. CDR3: CASSLSYTGTSGYEQYF. DNA of the CDR3: TGTGCCAGCAGTTTATCCTATACCGGGACTAGCGGCTACGAGCAGTACTTC.

The chain couples TRBV2 to TRBJ2-5, with a tentative D call TRBD2 (5 bases). This CDR3 has 15 amino acids. With 5 bases removed from V and 5 bases from J, the gap between germline ends came to 18 bases. The germline CDR1 and CDR2 sequences are SNHLY and FYNNEI. The CDR3 region has the DNA TGTGCCAGCAGTTGGCGGGCCCGAATGGGGGAGACCCAGTACTTC. Protein product: CASSWRARMGETQYF.

The rearrangement joins TRBV6-5 to TRBJ1-4; D is uncertain. The ends were cut back, 0 bases at V and 9 bases at J, with 14 bases in the middle. This CDR3 comprises 15 residues. From germline, CDR1 is MNHEY and CDR2 SVGAGI. The CDR3 is CASSYSTSKRQKLFF. The CDR3 coding sequence is TGTGCCAGCAGTTACTCGACATCGAAAAGGCAAAAACTGTTTTTT.

The rearrangement joins TRBV5-1 to TRBJ2-3; 9 bases line up with TRBD1. The CDR3 runs 18 residues. V was clipped by 4 bases and J by 2 bases; unmatched bases: 14. Germline V gene lookup returns CDR1 SGHRS and CDR2 YFSETQ. For the CDR3, the DNA is TGCGCCAGCAGCCTTATGGGGGCCGGGACAGGGATCACAGATACGCAGTATTTT. Translation: CASSLMGAGTGITDTQYF.

This clone was found once. V usage is TRBV11-1 and J usage is TRBJ2-1, with 9 nucleotides matching TRBD1. V lost 5 bases and J lost 10; bases outside the gene matches: 9. CDR3 size: 14 residues. Per the germline V gene, CDR1 is SGHAT and CDR2 is FQDESV (reference sequence). The CDR3 here is CASSPTGTGLEQFF. The DNA of the CDR3 is TGTGCCAGCAGCCCGACCGGGACAGGGCTGGAGCAGTTCTTC.

The V gene is TRBV6-5, the J gene TRBJ2-3; D unclear. There are 14 residues in the CDR3. The germline V gene has CDR1 MNHEY and CDR2 SVGAGI. With 1 base removed from V and 3 bases from J, the gap between germline ends came to 8 bases. The CDR3 nucleotides read TGTGCCAGCAGTTACTATACACGAACAGATACGCAGTATTTT. Translating it yields CASSYYTRTDTQYF.

The chain combines TRBV7-3 with TRBJ2-5; D uncertain. Trimming took off 1 base at V and 1 base at J, with 7 bases between the two ends. Germline V CDR1 and CDR2: SGHTA, FQGTGA. The CDR3 is 14 amino acids. The CDR3 sequence is CASSLRDPQETQYF. The CDR3 DNA reads TGTGCCAGCAGCTTAAGAGACCCCCAAGAGACCCAGTACTTC.

Here the CDR3 reads CASSAPTGGGNTIYF. CDR3 bases: TGTGCCAGCAGCGCCCCGACAGGTGGTGGAAACACCATATATTTT. The chain is built from TRBV5-4 and TRBJ1-3; tentatively, D is TRBD1 (6 bases). Deletions cut 4 bases from V and 3 bases from J, with 14 bases between. The CDR3 covers 15 residues. Per the germline V gene, CDR1 is SGHNT and CDR2 is YYREEE (reference sequence). The full variable domain, completed using reference TRBV5-4 and TRBJ1-3, is ETGVTQSPTHLIKTRGQQVTLRCSSQSGHNTVSWYQQALGQGPQFIFQYYREEENGRGNFPPRFSGLQFPNYSSELNVNALELDDSALYLCASSAPTGGGNTIYFGEGSWLTVV.

The V gene is TRBV13, the J gene TRBJ2-7, with D tentatively TRBD2 (6 bases). The CDR3 totals 14 residues. Deletions cut 4 bases from V and 6 bases from J, with 16 bases between. CDR1 and CDR2 (germline): PRHDT, FYEKMQ (reference sequence). The DNA of the CDR3 is TGTGCCAGCAGCTCGGGGGACGGCCGGCTCGAGCAGTACTTC. It codes for CASSSGDGRLEQYF.

The chain has TRBV10-2 and TRBJ1-6; 7 bases map to TRBD1. Germline V gene lookup returns CDR1 WSHSY and CDR2 SAAADI. This CDR3 is 14 amino acids long. The junction had 6 bases not matched to a gene; V was cut back by 2 bases and J by 11 bases. As DNA, the CDR3 is TGCGCCAGCAGTGAGCCGACAGGGTCGGCACCCCTCCACTTT. Its translation is CASSEPTGSAPLHF.

The chain joins TRBV7-2 to TRBJ2-5; D possibly corresponds to TRBD2 (6 bases). Trimming stripped 2 bases from V and 5 bases from J, with 15 bases between. The CDR3 covers 15 residues. CDR1 and CDR2 (germline): SGHTA, FQGNSA. DNA of the CDR3: TGTGCCAGCAGCTTATGGGGGGACCCGCGGGAGACCCAGTACTTC. It translates to CASSLWGDPRETQYF.

V is TRBV28 and J is TRBJ2-3; D is uncertain. CDR3 size: 16 residues. Germline V gene sequence: CDR1 MDHEN, CDR2 SYDVKM. V lost 6 bases and J lost 2, with 18 bases in between. The CDR3 loop reads CASSLGSGSHTDTQYF. The CDR3, as DNA: TGTGCCAGCAGCTTGGGTAGTGGGTCCCACACAGATACGCAGTATTTT.

This rearrangement joins TRBV29-1 to TRBJ2-1; TRBD2 matches 12 bases. The trim removed 7 bases at V and 10 bases at J, leaving 5 bases unmatched. The CDR3 is 12 residues long. The germline V gene encodes CDR1 SQVTM and CDR2 ANQGSEA. The CDR3 DNA sequence: TGCAGCGGACTAGCGGGAGTCTACGAGCAGTTCTTC. Translating gives CSGLAGVYEQFF.

This clone showed up just a few times. The chain employs TRBV18 and TRBJ1-1, with 8 positions matching TRBD1. The V and J ends lost 5 bases and 2 bases, in that order; junction bases with no gene match: 7. The CDR3 totals 15 residues. Germline V gene lookup returns CDR1 KGHSH and CDR2 LQKENI. CDR3 amino acids: CASSSLDRANTEAFF. Written as DNA, the CDR3 is TGTGCCAGCTCAAGCCTGGACAGGGCTAACACTGAAGCTTTCTTT.

The gene calls are TRBV5-1 and TRBJ2-3; D not resolved. V was pared by 0 bases and J by 1 base, with 12 bases between. Germline values: CDR1 SGHRS, CDR2 YFSETQ. The CDR3 runs to 16 residues. The chain's CDR3 is CASSLVGLGRTDTQYF. CDR3 in DNA: TGCGCCAGCAGCTTGGTGGGGTTAGGCCGCACAGATACGCAGTATTTT.

The J gene is TRBJ1-5, the V gene TRBV15; D is possibly TRBD1 (5 bases). Between the trimmed V and J ends, which lost 6 bases and 1 base, there was a span of 13 bases. Per the germline V gene, CDR1 is LNHNV and CDR2 is YYDKDF (reference sequence). The CDR3 is 15 amino acids. The CDR3: CATRGNRNSNQPQHF. The CDR3 nucleotides are TGTGCCACCAGGGGAAACAGGAACAGCAATCAGCCCCAGCATTTT.

CDR3 sequence reads: CASSAAGPSYNEQFF. The CDR3 DNA is TGTGCCAGCAGCGCAGCGGGACCTTCCTACAATGAGCAGTTCTTC. V and J are TRBV28 and TRBJ2-1; 7 positions match TRBD2. The CDR3 is 15 residues long. CDR1 MDHEN and CDR2 SYDVKM come from the germline V gene. The V segment lost 6 bases and the J segment 1 base; nucleotides outside the gene matches: 6.

This clone was found once. This rearrangement joins TRBV7-9 to TRBJ1-2; D is ambiguous. The V and J ends lost 5 bases and 4 bases respectively, with 17 bases between them. Germline loops: CDR1 SEHNR, CDR2 FQNEAQ (reference sequence). The CDR3 extends over 15 amino acids. DNA of the CDR3: TGTGCCAGCAGCCCAAGAGGTGATTGGGGCTATGGCTACACCTTC. This codes for CASSPRGDWGYGYTF.

The J gene is TRBJ2-1, the V gene TRBV6-4; TRBD1 aligns across 9 bases. The germline CDR1 and CDR2 sequences are MRHNA and SNTAGT. V was clipped by 6 bases and J by 8 bases; unmatched bases: 11. The CDR3 sequence is 15 residues long. This CDR3 is CASSPGQGLNYEQFF. DNA for the CDR3: TGTGCCAGCAGCCCGGGACAGGGCCTAAACTATGAGCAGTTCTTC.